This is a list of T cell receptor beta chains from one sample in a study of blood T cell repertoires in COVID-19. The method was immunoSEQ multiplex PCR; TCRdb's version includes in-frame clones alone and lacks a portion of them. The table records approximately 45,000 clones, approximately 85% of them present only once. Sequenced sample: peripheral blood. The source of these receptors is a human donor in a cohort sampled during active COVID-19. Both conserved end residues are part of each CDR3. The D gene is left open where the match is weak. The size field is filled for only some rows; it gives once, few, many or a size class.

clone size: NA
D gene: NA
J gene: TRBJ2-1
V gene: TRBV11-3
CDR3 DNA: TGTGCCAGCAGCTTAGGTACGGGCTACAATGAGCAGTTCTTC
CDR3 protein: CASSLGTGYNEQFF

clone size: NA
D gene: NA
J gene: TRBJ1-5
V gene: TRBV15
CDR3 DNA: TGTGCCACCAGCAGAGATCGGGCAGGGGCAATTCAGCCCCAGCATTTT
CDR3 protein: CATSRDRAGAIQPQHF

clone size: NA
D gene: NA
J gene: TRBJ2-2
V gene: TRBV7-2
CDR3 DNA: TGTGCCAGCAGGTCACAGGGAACCGGGGAGCTGTTTTTT
CDR3 protein: CASRSQGTGELFF

clone size: NA
D gene: NA
J gene: TRBJ2-7
V gene: TRBV28
CDR3 DNA: TGTGCCAGCAGTTTGGTTACAGGGGGGGTGGGATACGAGCAGTACTTC
CDR3 protein: CASSLVTGGVGYEQYF

clone size: NA
D gene: TRBD1
J gene: TRBJ1-2
V gene: TRBV19
CDR3 DNA: TGTGCCAGTAGTATAGATCTTTTAAGACAGGGAGAAGGCTACACCTTC
CDR3 protein: CASSIDLLRQGEGYTF

clone size: NA
D gene: TRBD1
J gene: TRBJ2-5
V gene: TRBV7-9
CDR3 DNA: TGTGCCAGCAGCTTGCAGGGGGCTGGGGAGACCCAGTACTTC
CDR3 protein: CASSLQGAGETQYF

clone size: NA
D gene: TRBD1
J gene: TRBJ2-5
V gene: TRBV6-2/TRBV6-3
CDR3 DNA: TGTGCCAGCAGTTATCAGGGACAGGGGTTAGAGACCCAGTACTTC
CDR3 protein: CASSYQGQGLETQYF

clone size: once
D gene: NA
J gene: TRBJ1-3
V gene: TRBV10-1
CDR3 DNA: TGCGCCAGCAGTGAGAGCGGAGGGACTGGAAACACCATATATTTT
CDR3 protein: CASSESGGTGNTIYF

clone size: NA
D gene: NA
J gene: TRBJ2-3
V gene: TRBV4-1
CDR3 DNA: TGCGCCAGCAGTAGCAGGGTTGCAGATACGCAGTATTTT
CDR3 protein: CASSSRVADTQYF

clone size: NA
D gene: TRBD1
J gene: TRBJ1-2
V gene: TRBV19
CDR3 DNA: TGTGCCAGTAGTATCAACGGAAGGACAGGGTACTATGGCTACACCTTC
CDR3 protein: CASSINGRTGYYGYTF

clone size: NA
D gene: NA
J gene: TRBJ1-3
V gene: TRBV19
CDR3 DNA: TGTGCCAGTAGTATCCGAGACTCTGGAAACACCATATATTTT
CDR3 protein: CASSIRDSGNTIYF

clone size: NA
D gene: NA
J gene: TRBJ1-5
V gene: TRBV11-2
CDR3 DNA: TGTGCCAGCAGCTTAGAGGCAGGGATCGGGCCCCAGCATTTT
CDR3 protein: CASSLEAGIGPQHF

clone size: NA
D gene: NA
J gene: TRBJ1-1
V gene: TRBV6-5
CDR3 DNA: TGTGCCAGCAGTTACTCGACGCACAGGGCGGACACTGAAGCTTTCTTT
CDR3 protein: CASSYSTHRADTEAFF

clone size: few
D gene: NA
J gene: TRBJ1-5
V gene: TRBV19
CDR3 DNA: TGTGCCAGTGTAGTCAATCAGCCCCAGCATTTT
CDR3 protein: CASVVNQPQHF

clone size: NA
D gene: NA
J gene: TRBJ1-6
V gene: TRBV5-4
CDR3 DNA: TGTGCCAGCAGCTTTGACAGGAAAAATTCACCCCTCCACTTT
CDR3 protein: CASSFDRKNSPLHF

clone size: NA
D gene: NA
J gene: TRBJ2-7
V gene: TRBV10-2
CDR3 DNA: TGCGCCAGCAGTGAGTCGGAATTCCAGCAGGGGCCTTACGAGCAGTACTTC
CDR3 protein: CASSESEFQQGPYEQYF

clone size: NA
D gene: TRBD1
J gene: TRBJ1-1
V gene: TRBV4-2
CDR3 DNA: TGTGCCAGCAGCCAAGAGGACAGGACGAACACTGAAGCTTTCTTT
CDR3 protein: CASSQEDRTNTEAFF

clone size: NA
D gene: TRBD2
J gene: TRBJ2-3
V gene: TRBV6-6
CDR3 DNA: TGTGCCAGCAAAAGCGGGAGGGGCAAAAGCACAGATACGCAGTATTTT
CDR3 protein: CASKSGRGKSTDTQYF

clone size: NA
D gene: NA
J gene: TRBJ2-3
V gene: TRBV6-5
CDR3 DNA: TGTGCCAGCAGGTTGACAGTAAGCACAGATACGCAGTATTTT
CDR3 protein: CASRLTVSTDTQYF

clone size: NA
D gene: NA
J gene: TRBJ2-5
V gene: TRBV20-1
CDR3 DNA: TGCAGTGCTAGTTTACAGGGGAGGAAGACCCAGTACTTC
CDR3 protein: CSASLQGRKTQYF

clone size: NA
D gene: TRBD1
J gene: TRBJ2-2
V gene: TRBV6-5
CDR3 DNA: TGTGCCAGCAGTTTACGGACAGGGGCCGGGGAGCTGTTTTTT
CDR3 protein: CASSLRTGAGELFF

clone size: NA
D gene: TRBD1
J gene: TRBJ1-1
V gene: TRBV15
CDR3 DNA: TGTGCCACCAGCAGAGGGACAGGGGGCGCCCCGGACACTGAAGCTTTCTTT
CDR3 protein: CATSRGTGGAPDTEAFF

clone size: NA
D gene: NA
J gene: TRBJ1-1
V gene: TRBV5-1
CDR3 DNA: TGCGCCAGCAGCTTGGCCGTGTTGCGACAGAGCACTGAAGCTTTCTTT
CDR3 protein: CASSLAVLRQSTEAFF

clone size: NA
D gene: TRBD1
J gene: TRBJ1-1
V gene: TRBV7-2
CDR3 DNA: TGTGCCAGCAGAGGGGGCAGGGTGGGCACTGAAGCTTTCTTT
CDR3 protein: CASRGGRVGTEAFF